These T cell receptor beta chains were read from a single sample in a study of OX40 agonist ivuxolimab in advanced cancers. The repertoire was sequenced with immunoSEQ multiplex PCR; TCRdb's copy has only in-frame clones and lacks some. The sample lists just under 100,000 clones, roughly 95% occurring once. The source material was CD4+ or CD8+ T cells sorted from blood, sampled in a trial of the OX40 agonist ivuxolimab. These receptors all stem from an adult with an advanced solid tumor such as melanoma, head and neck, liver or kidney cancer. CDR3s include the opening cysteine and the closing phenylalanine or tryptophan. Each record gives: J gene, clone size, D gene, V gene, CDR3 protein, CDR3 DNA. D genes are given only for firm matches. The size field is filled for only some rows; it gives once, few, many or a size class.

>TRBJ2-3|-|TRBD2|TRBV6-6
CASRHSLAGSTDTQYF
TGTGCCAGCAGGCACTCTTTAGCGGGGAGCACAGATACGCAGTATTTT
>TRBJ1-4|-|-|TRBV29-1
CSVNRDTATNEKLFF
TGCAGCGTCAACAGAGACACCGCAACTAATGAAAAACTGTTTTTT
>TRBJ2-5|-|-|TRBV9
CASSRTPTYQETQYF
TGTGCCAGCAGTCGGACACCTACGTACCAAGAGACCCAGTACTTC
>TRBJ1-5|-|-|TRBV18
CASSPPNNRDSNQPQHF
TGTGCCAGCTCACCGCCGAACAACAGGGATAGCAATCAGCCCCAGCATTTT
>TRBJ1-5|-|-|TRBV4-3
CASSQNRDGHRHF
TGCGCCAGCAGCCAAAACCGGGACGGCCACCGGCATTTT
>TRBJ1-1|-|-|TRBV10-3
CAIKTDETRNTEAFF
TGTGCCATCAAGACAGATGAAACCCGGAACACTGAAGCTTTCTTT
>TRBJ2-7|-|TRBD2|TRBV28
CASSSGLAGDNEQYF
TGTGCCAGCAGCTCGGGACTAGCGGGAGATAACGAGCAGTACTTC
>TRBJ2-1|-|TRBD2|TRBV7-3
CASSPWSASGRATEQFF
TGTGCCAGCAGCCCCTGGTCGGCTAGCGGGAGGGCCACTGAGCAGTTCTTC
>TRBJ1-2|-|TRBD1|TRBV10-3
CAISPGQPISNYGYTF
TGTGCCATCAGCCCGGGACAGCCGATTTCTAACTATGGCTACACCTTC
>TRBJ2-7|once|-|TRBV7-2
CASSLEAGPYEQYF
TGTGCCAGCAGCCTAGAGGCAGGGCCCTACGAGCAGTACTTC
>TRBJ2-7|-|TRBD2|TRBV5-3
CARSLLAGEVDEQYF
TGTGCCAGAAGCTTGCTTGCGGGAGAAGTCGACGAGCAGTACTTC
>TRBJ1-5|-|TRBD1|TRBV11-2
CASSRQGSQPQHF
TGTGCCAGCAGCCGACAGGGTAGTCAGCCCCAGCATTTT
>TRBJ2-7|few|-|TRBV6-1
CASSPDGQFFYEQYF
TGTGCCAGCAGTCCAGACGGACAATTTTTCTACGAGCAGTACTTC
>TRBJ2-7|-|-|TRBV4-3
CASSQVGDIYEQYF
TGCGCCAGCAGCCAAGTTGGGGACATCTACGAGCAGTACTTC
>TRBJ1-2|-|-|TRBV5-5
CASSLAVVNGYTF
TGTGCCAGCAGCTTGGCGGTAGTCAATGGCTACACCTTC
>TRBJ1-4|-|-|TRBV5-1
CASSLQGREKLFF
TGCGCCAGCAGCCTTCAGGGCCGGGAAAAACTGTTTTTT
>TRBJ1-4|-|-|TRBV27
CASHRSGDGEKLFF
TGTGCCAGCCACAGGTCAGGGGACGGGGAAAAACTGTTTTTT
>TRBJ2-2|-|-|TRBV5-1
CASSLNRYRRQKNTGELFF
TGCGCCAGCAGCCTCAACAGGTACAGGCGCCAGAAGAACACCGGGGAGCTGTTTTTT
>TRBJ1-3|-|TRBD1|TRBV5-4
CASSRGWDRRGNTIYF
TGTGCCAGCAGCCGGGGGTGGGACAGAAGGGGAAACACCATATATTTT
>TRBJ2-1|-|TRBD2|TRBV4-3
CASSQDRLAGDEQFF
TGCGCCAGCAGCCAAGATCGGCTAGCGGGGGATGAGCAGTTCTTC
>TRBJ2-5|-|TRBD1|TRBV15
CATSDQQGPQTQYF
TGTGCCACCAGCGATCAACAGGGGCCCCAGACCCAGTACTTC
>TRBJ2-5|-|-|TRBV25-1
CASSESGGGMETQYF
TGTGCCAGCAGTGAATCGGGAGGGGGCATGGAGACCCAGTACTTC
>TRBJ1-2|-|TRBD1|TRBV4-3
CASSQNRGDGYTF
TGCGCCAGCAGCCAAAACAGGGGAGATGGCTACACCTTC
>TRBJ1-2|once|-|TRBV5-4
CASSSWDNYGYTF
TGTGCCAGCAGCTCCTGGGATAACTATGGCTACACCTTC
>TRBJ1-1|-|-|TRBV7-2
CASSFTGWATEAFF
TGTGCCAGCAGCTTCACAGGGTGGGCGACTGAAGCTTTCTTT
>TRBJ2-2|-|-|TRBV28
CASSLFIPPNTGELFF
TGTGCCAGCAGTCTATTCATACCGCCGAACACCGGGGAGCTGTTTTTT
>TRBJ2-5|-|TRBD1|TRBV7-2
CASSFVGRGIQETQYF
TGTGCCAGCAGCTTCGTAGGCAGGGGGATTCAAGAGACCCAGTACTTC
>TRBJ1-1|-|-|TRBV28
CASSTGSGDTEAFF
TGTGCCAGCAGTACAGGGAGTGGGGACACTGAAGCTTTCTTT
>TRBJ2-7|-|TRBD1|TRBV5-1
CASSLGTGYSYEQYF
TGCGCCAGCAGCTTGGGGACAGGGTACTCCTACGAGCAGTACTTC